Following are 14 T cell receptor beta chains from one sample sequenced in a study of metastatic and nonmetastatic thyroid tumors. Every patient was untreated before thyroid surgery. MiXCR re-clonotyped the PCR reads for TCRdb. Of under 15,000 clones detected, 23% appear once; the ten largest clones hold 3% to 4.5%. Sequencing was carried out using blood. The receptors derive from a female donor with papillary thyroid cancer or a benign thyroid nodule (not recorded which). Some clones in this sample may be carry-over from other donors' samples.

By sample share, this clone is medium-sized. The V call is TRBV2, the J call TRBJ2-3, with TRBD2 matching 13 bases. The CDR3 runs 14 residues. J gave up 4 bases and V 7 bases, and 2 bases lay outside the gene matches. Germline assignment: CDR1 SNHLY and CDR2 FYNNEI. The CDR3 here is CASKGLAGADTQYF. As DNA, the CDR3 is TGTGCCAGCAAAGGACTAGCGGGGGCAGATACGCAGTATTTT.

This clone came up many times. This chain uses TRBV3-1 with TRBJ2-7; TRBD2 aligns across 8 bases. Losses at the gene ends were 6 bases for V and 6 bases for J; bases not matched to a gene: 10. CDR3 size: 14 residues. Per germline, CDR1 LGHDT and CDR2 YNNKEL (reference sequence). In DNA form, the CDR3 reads TGTGCCAGCAGTTATTACGGGGGGGGCGGCGAGCAGTACTTC. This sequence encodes CASSYYGGGGEQYF.

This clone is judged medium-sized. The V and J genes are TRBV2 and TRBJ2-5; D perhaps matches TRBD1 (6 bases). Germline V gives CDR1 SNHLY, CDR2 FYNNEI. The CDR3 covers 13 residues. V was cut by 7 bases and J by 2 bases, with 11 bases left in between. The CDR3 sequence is CASTRDTQETQYF. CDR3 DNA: TGTGCCAGCACCCGGGACACACAAGAGACCCAGTACTTC.

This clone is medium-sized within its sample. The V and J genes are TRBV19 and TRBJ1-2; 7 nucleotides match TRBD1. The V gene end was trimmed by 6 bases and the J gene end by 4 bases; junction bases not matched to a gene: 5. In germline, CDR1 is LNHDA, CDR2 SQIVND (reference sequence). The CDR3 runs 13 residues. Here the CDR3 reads CASSRQGVYGYTF. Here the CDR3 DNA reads TGTGCCAGTAGCCGACAGGGTGTCTATGGCTACACCTTC.

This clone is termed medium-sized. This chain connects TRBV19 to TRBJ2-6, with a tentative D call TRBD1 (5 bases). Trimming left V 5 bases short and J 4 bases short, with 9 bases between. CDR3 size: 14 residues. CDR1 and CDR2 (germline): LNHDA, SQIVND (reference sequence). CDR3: CASSLRTGANVLTF. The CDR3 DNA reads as TGTGCCAGTAGTCTCCGGACAGGGGCCAACGTCCTGACTTTC.

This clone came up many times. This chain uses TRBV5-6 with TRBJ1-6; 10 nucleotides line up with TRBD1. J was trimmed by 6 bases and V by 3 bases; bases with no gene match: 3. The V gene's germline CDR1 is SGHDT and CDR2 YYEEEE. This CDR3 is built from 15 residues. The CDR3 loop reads CASSWGQGSNSPLHF. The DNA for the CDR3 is TGTGCCAGCAGCTGGGGACAGGGGTCTAATTCACCCCTCCACTTT.

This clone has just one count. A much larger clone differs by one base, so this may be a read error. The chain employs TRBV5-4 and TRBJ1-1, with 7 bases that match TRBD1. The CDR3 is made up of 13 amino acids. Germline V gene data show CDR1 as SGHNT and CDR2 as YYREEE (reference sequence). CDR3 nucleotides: TGCGCCAGCAGACAGGGTGGGGACATTGAAGCTTTCTTT. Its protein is CASRQGGDIEAFF.

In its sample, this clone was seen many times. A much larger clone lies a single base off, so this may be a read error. CDR3 loop: CSAWDREHDDSPLHF. CDR3 sequence (DNA): TGCAGTGCCTGGGACAGGGAACACGATGATTCACCCCTCCACTTT. The chain uses TRBV20-1 and TRBJ1-6; TRBD1 matches 9 bases. The CDR3 has 15 amino acids. The germline V gene has CDR1 DFQATT and CDR2 SNEGSKA (reference sequence). The ends lost 6 bases at V and 8 bases at J; junction bases unmatched: 11.

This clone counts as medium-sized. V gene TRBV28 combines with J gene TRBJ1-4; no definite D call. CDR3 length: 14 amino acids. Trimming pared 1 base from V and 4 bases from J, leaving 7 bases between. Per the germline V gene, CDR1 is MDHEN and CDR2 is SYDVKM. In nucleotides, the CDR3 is TGTGCCAGCAGTTTATCGGGAAATAATGAAAAACTGTTTTTT. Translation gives CASSLSGNNEKLFF.

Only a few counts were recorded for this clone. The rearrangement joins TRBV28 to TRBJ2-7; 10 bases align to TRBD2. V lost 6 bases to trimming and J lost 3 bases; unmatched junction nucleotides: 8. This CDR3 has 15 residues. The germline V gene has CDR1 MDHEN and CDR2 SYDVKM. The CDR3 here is CASSLGGTSVYEQYF. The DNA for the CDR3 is TGTGCCAGCAGCTTAGGGGGGACTAGCGTCTACGAGCAGTACTTC. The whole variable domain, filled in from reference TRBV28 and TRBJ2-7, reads DVKVTQSSRYLVKRTGEKVFLECVQDMDHENMFWYRQDPGLGLRLIYFSYDVKMKEKGDIPEGYSVSREKKERFSLILESASTNQTSMYLCASSLGGTSVYEQYFGPGTRLTVT.

CDR3 sequence reads: CASSQGRELQPQHF. As DNA, the CDR3 is TGTGCCAGCAGCCAAGGACGGGAACTGCAGCCCCAGCATTTT. V is TRBV3-1 and J is TRBJ1-5; D not resolved. Germline V gives CDR1 LGHDT, CDR2 YNNKEL (reference sequence). The CDR3 extends over 14 amino acids. V lost 1 base and J lost 7, with 11 bases in between.

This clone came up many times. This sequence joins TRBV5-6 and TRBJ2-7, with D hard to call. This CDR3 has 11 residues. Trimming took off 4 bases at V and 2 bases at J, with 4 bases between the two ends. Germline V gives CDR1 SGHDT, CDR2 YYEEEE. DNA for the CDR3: TGTGCCAGCAGCCTGACCTACGAGCAGTACTTC. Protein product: CASSLTYEQYF.

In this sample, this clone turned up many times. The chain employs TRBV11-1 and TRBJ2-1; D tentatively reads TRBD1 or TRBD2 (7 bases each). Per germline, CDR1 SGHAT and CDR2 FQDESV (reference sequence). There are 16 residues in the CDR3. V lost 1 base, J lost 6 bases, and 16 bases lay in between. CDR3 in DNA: TGTGCCAGCAGCTTAGAAGCGGGACAGAGTTTCAATGAGCAGTTCTTC. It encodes CASSLEAGQSFNEQFF. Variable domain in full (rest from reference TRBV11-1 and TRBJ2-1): EAEVAQSPRYKITEKSQAVAFWCDPISGHATLYWYRQILGQGPELLVQFQDESVVDDSQLPKDRFSAERLKGVDSTLKIQPAELGDSAMYLCASSLEAGQSFNEQFFGPGTRLTVL.

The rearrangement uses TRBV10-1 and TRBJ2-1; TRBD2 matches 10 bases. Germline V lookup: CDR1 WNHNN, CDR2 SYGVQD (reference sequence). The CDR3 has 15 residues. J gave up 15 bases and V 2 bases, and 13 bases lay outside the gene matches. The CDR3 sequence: CASSETSGIYNDRFF. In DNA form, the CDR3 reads TGCGCCAGCAGTGAGACTAGCGGGATCTACAATGATCGGTTCTTC.